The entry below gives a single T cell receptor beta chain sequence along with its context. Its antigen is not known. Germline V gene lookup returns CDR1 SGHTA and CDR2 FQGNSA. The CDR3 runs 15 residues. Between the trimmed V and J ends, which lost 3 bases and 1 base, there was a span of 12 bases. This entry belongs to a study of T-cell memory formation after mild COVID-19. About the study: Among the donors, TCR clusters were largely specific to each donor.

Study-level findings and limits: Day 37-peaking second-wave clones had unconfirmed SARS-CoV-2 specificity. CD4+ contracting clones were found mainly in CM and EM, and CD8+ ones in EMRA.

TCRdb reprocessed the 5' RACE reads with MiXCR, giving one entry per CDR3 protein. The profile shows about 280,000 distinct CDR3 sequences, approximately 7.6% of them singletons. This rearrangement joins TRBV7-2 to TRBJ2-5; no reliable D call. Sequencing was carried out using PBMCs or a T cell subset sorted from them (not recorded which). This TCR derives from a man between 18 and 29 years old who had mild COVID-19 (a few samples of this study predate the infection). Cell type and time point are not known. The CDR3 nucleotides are TGTGCCAGCAGCTTCATTGGCTCCAGCCAAGAGACCCAGTACTTC. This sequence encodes CASSFIGSSQETQYF.